This T cell receptor (beta chain) is drawn from a study of shared clonotypes between healthy human individuals. The germline V gene has CDR1 DFQATT and CDR2 SNEGSKA (reference sequence). The CDR3 sequence is 11 residues long. The ends were cut back, 5 bases at V and 7 bases at J, with 11 bases in the middle. TCRdb keeps only in-frame clones here, not all; method: immunoSEQ multiplex PCR. The repertoire holds 2.5 million or so clones, with just over 90% as singletons. The chain joins TRBV20-1 to TRBJ1-2; D is uncertain. Specimen: naive CD4+ T cells sorted from blood. The subset denotes: CD45RA+ positively selected. This receptor was taken from a young man in good health. The CDR3 DNA is TGCAGTGCTCAGCTCGACGCTGGCTACACCTTC. Its protein is CSAQLDAGYTF.